A single sample gave rise to the 14 T cell receptor beta chains below, sequenced in a study of radiation and T cells in renal cell carcinoma. The treatment was: 15 Gy SBRT to primary tumor, nephrectomy 4 weeks later. Sequencing used immunoSEQ multiplex PCR; TCRdb keeps in-frame clones, though not all of them. The sample has under 5,500 clones, less than 65% seen once. Specimen: tumor tissue, collected from a patient whose treatment included radiotherapy and nephrectomy. The receptors derive from a man in his 60s with renal cell carcinoma.

The gene calls are TRBV5-4 and TRBJ1-1; TRBD1 aligns across 8 bases. Unmatched junction bases numbered 8, after V lost 4 bases and J lost 9 bases. Germline V gene lookup returns CDR1 SGHNT and CDR2 YYREEE (reference sequence). CDR3 length: 13 amino acids. The CDR3 bases are TGTGCCAGCAGCGTGACAGGGGAATGGAAAGCTTTCTTT. Translating it yields CASSVTGEWKAFF.

J is TRBJ2-7 and V is TRBV11-2; no clear D gene. The CDR3 is made up of 14 amino acids. Germline CDR1 reads SGHAT; CDR2 reads FQNNGV. The V end was cut by 5 bases, the J end by 1 base, with 12 bases between. CDR3 nucleotide sequence: TGTGCCAGCAGCCCTACCCTTCGTTCCTACGAGCAGTACTTC. Translation gives CASSPTLRSYEQYF.

The chain joins TRBV27 to TRBJ2-7; 9 bases agree with TRBD2. Germline assignment: CDR1 MNHEY and CDR2 SMNVEV (reference sequence). Unmatched junction bases numbered 8, after V lost 6 bases and J lost 2 bases. CDR3 length equals 15 residues. CDR3 DNA sequence: TGTGCCAGCAGCCACAGTAGCGGGAGAACCTACGAGCAGTACTTC. Translating it yields CASSHSSGRTYEQYF.

This chain joins TRBV6-1 and TRBJ1-1; the D is unclear. This CDR3 is built from 11 residues. Germline assignment: CDR1 MNHNS and CDR2 SASEGT. Trimming took off 3 bases at V and 10 bases at J, with 9 bases between the two ends. The CDR3 protein is CASSEASVAFF. The CDR3, as DNA: TGTGCCAGCAGTGAGGCATCGGTAGCTTTCTTT.

This clone was seen only a few times. The V call is TRBV9, the J call TRBJ2-7, with 9 bases fitting TRBD1. The CDR3 runs to 15 residues. The germline V gene has CDR1 SGDLS and CDR2 YYNGEE. V lost 3 bases to trimming and J lost 2 bases; unmatched junction nucleotides: 6. The CDR3: CASSEGRQGAYEQYF. CDR3 sequence (DNA): TGTGCCAGCAGCGAGGGACGACAGGGGGCCTACGAGCAGTACTTC.

The J gene is TRBJ2-7, the V gene TRBV7-9, with D perhaps given as TRBD1 or TRBD2 (5 bases each). The CDR3 loop spans 13 amino acids. Germline CDR1 is SEHNR and CDR2 is FQNEAQ (reference sequence). Trimming removed 5 bases at V and 3 bases at J, with 11 bases between. The CDR3 coding sequence is TGTGCCAGCAGCAAGGGACCAAACTACGAGCAGTACTTC. It is translated as CASSKGPNYEQYF.

CDR3 amino acids: CASSIQLNTGELFF. Written as DNA, the CDR3 is TGTGCCAGCAGTATCCAGCTGAACACCGGGGAGCTGTTTTTT. This chain links TRBV7-9 with TRBJ2-2; D uncertain. The germline V gene encodes CDR1 SEHNR and CDR2 FQNEAQ (reference sequence). V was cut by 6 bases and J by 1 base, with 9 bases left in between. The CDR3 is 14 amino acids.

This sequence joins TRBV5-1 and TRBJ1-1; D might be TRBD1 (5 bases). Trimming shortened V by 4 bases and J by 6 bases, and 13 bases separated the two germline ends. The CDR3 consists of 13 residues. Germline V gene sequence: CDR1 SGHRS, CDR2 YFSETQ. Written as DNA, the CDR3 is TGCGCCAGCAGCCATGGGACGCTTGCTGAAGCTTTCTTT. Amino acids: CASSHGTLAEAFF.

The chain joins TRBV18 to TRBJ2-1; D gene uncertain. The CDR3 runs 14 residues. V was pared by 3 bases and J by 1 base, with 7 bases between. CDR1 and CDR2 from the germline V gene are KGHSH and LQKENI. CDR3 nucleotide sequence: TGTGCCAGCTCACCCACCACGTCCTACAATGAGCAGTTCTTC. It specifies CASSPTTSYNEQFF. The whole variable domain, filled in from reference TRBV18 and TRBJ2-1, reads NAGVMQNPRHLVRRRGQEARLRCSPMKGHSHVYWYRQLPEEGLKFMVYLQKENIIDESGMPKERFSAEFPKEGPSILRIQQVVRGDSAAYFCASSPTTSYNEQFFGPGTRLTVL.

The chain has TRBV5-1 and TRBJ2-7; TRBD1 is a possible D gene (6 bases). Germline values: CDR1 SGHRS, CDR2 YFSETQ. Trimming stripped 0 bases from V and 0 bases from J, with 13 bases between. The CDR3 consists of 16 residues. The CDR3 sequence is CASSLATGTLSYEQYF. The CDR3 nucleotides read TGCGCCAGCAGCTTGGCCACCGGGACACTCTCCTACGAGCAGTACTTC. Combining the CDR3 with reference TRBV5-1 and TRBJ2-7 gives the whole variable domain KAGVTQTPRYLIKTRGQQVTLSCSPISGHRSVSWYQQTPGQGLQFLFEYFSETQRNKGNFPGRFSGRQFSNSRSEMNVSTLELGDSALYLCASSLATGTLSYEQYFGPGTRLTVT.

By sample fraction, this clone is medium-sized (0.01 to 0.1%). The chain recombines TRBV7-9 with TRBJ2-7; 9 bases align to TRBD2. Germline CDR1 is SEHNR and CDR2 is FQNEAQ (reference sequence). With 5 bases clipped from V and 2 bases from J, the junction kept 7 bases outside the gene matches. The CDR3 runs to 15 residues. CDR3 in amino acids: CASSHSSGRTYEQYF. The CDR3 DNA sequence: TGTGCCAGCAGCCACAGTAGCGGGAGAACCTACGAGCAGTACTTC.

The V call is TRBV19, the J call TRBJ2-1, with TRBD2 matching 9 bases. The germline gives CDR1 LNHDA, CDR2 SQIVND (reference sequence). With 6 bases clipped from V and 2 bases from J, the junction kept 2 bases outside the gene matches. CDR3 length: 14 residues. The CDR3 is CASRLAGTYNEQFF. CDR3 bases: TGTGCCAGTAGACTAGCGGGCACCTACAATGAGCAGTTCTTC.

The count of this clone is one. CDR3 residues: CAWSSPRGPGNTIYF. The CDR3 DNA reads as TGTGCCTGGAGCTCTCCTCGGGGGCCAGGAAACACCATATATTTT. The V call is TRBV30, the J call TRBJ1-3, with a weak D call TRBD1 (6 bases). The CDR3 runs to 15 residues. Germline V gives CDR1 GTSNPN, CDR2 SVGIG (reference sequence). Between the trimmed V and J ends, which lost 3 bases and 4 bases, there was a span of 16 bases.

The J gene is TRBJ2-1, the V gene TRBV21-1; TRBD2, as called in the table, went unchecked against the DNA. TRBV21-1 represents a pseudogene. CDR3 length: 21 residues. The CDR3 spells CASSKRIKSRVAGTSYNEQFF. In nucleotides, the CDR3 is TGTGCCAGCAGCAAGAGGATAAAAAGCAGGGTTGCGGGAACCTCCTACAATGAGCAGTTCTTC.